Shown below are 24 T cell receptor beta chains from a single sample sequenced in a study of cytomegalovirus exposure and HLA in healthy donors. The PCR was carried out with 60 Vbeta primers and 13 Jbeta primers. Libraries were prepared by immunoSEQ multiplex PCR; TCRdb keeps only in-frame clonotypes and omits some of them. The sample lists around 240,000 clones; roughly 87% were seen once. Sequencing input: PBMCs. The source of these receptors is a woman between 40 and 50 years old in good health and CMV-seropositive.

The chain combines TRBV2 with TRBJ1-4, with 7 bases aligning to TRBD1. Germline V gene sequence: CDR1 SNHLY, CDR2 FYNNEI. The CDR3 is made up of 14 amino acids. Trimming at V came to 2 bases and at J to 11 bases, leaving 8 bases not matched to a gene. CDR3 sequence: CASSETGVGRKLFF. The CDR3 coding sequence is TGTGCCAGCAGTGAAACAGGGGTTGGTAGGAAACTGTTTTTT.

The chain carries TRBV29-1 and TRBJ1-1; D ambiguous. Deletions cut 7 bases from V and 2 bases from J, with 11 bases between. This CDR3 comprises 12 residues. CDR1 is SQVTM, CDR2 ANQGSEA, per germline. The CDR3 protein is CSGAQRNTEAFF. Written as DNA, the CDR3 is TGCAGCGGCGCCCAGCGCAACACTGAAGCTTTCTTT.

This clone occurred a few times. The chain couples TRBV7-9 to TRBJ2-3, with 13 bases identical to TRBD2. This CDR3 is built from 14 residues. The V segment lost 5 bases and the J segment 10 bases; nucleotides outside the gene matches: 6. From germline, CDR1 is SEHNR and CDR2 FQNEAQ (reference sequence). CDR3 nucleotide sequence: TGTGCCAGCAGCGTTGGACTAGCGGGAGAGGCGCAGTATTTT. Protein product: CASSVGLAGEAQYF.

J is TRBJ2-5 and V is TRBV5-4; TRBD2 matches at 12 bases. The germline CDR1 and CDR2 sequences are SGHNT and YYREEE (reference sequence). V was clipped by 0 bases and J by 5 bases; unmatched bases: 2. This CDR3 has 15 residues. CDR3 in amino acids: CASSLDLAGGETQYF. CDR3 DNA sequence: TGTGCCAGCAGCTTGGACCTAGCGGGAGGGGAGACCCAGTACTTC.

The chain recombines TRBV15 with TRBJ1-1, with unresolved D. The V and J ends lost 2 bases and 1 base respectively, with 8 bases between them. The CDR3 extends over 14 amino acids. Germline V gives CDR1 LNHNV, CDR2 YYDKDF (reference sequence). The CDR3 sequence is CATSRTPGNTEAFF. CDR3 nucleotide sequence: TGTGCCACCAGCAGAACCCCAGGGAACACTGAAGCTTTCTTT. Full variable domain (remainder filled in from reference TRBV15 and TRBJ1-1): DAMVIQNPRYQVTQFGKPVTLSCSQTLNHNVMYWYQQKSSQAPKLLFHYYDKDFNNEADTPDNFQSRRPNTSFCFLDIRSPGLGDTAMYLCATSRTPGNTEAFFGQGTRLTVV.

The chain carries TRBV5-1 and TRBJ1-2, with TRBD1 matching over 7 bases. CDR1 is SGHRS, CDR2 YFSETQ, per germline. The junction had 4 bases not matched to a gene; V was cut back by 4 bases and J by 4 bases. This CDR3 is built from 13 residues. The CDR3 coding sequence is TGCGCCAGCAGCCAGGGACAGCTCTATGGCTACACCTTC. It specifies CASSQGQLYGYTF.

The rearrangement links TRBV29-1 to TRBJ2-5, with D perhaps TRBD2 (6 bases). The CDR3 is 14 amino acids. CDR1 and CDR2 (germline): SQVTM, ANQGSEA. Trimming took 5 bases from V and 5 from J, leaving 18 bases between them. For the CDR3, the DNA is TGCAGCGTTTCCCGGGGGACTGTAGGGGAGACCCAGTACTTC. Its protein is CSVSRGTVGETQYF.

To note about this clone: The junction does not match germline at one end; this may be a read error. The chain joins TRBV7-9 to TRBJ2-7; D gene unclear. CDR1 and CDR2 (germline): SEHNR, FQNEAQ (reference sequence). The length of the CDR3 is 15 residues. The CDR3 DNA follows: TGTTCCAGCAGCTTACAGTGGGCCGACCTCTACGAGCAGTACTTC. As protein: CSSSLQWADLYEQYF.

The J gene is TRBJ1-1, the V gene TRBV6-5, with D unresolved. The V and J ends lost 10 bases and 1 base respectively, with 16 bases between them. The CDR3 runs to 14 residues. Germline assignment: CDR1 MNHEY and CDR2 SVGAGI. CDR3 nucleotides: TGTGCCACCCGCGGATGGAGCTCGAACACTGAAGCTTTCTTT. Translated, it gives CATRGWSSNTEAFF.

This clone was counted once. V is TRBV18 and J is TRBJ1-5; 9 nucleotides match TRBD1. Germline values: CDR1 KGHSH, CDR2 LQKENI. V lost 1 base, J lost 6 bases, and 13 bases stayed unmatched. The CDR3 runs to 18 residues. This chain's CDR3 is CASSPLARRDRAPQPQHF. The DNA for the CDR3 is TGTGCCAGCTCACCACTGGCTAGGCGGGACAGGGCCCCTCAGCCCCAGCATTTT.

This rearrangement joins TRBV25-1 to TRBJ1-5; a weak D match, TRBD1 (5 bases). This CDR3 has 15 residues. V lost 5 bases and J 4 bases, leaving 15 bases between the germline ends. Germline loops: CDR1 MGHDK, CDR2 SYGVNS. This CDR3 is CASSPDTARNQPQHF. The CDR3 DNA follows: TGTGCCAGCAGTCCGGACACGGCTCGTAATCAGCCCCAGCATTTT.

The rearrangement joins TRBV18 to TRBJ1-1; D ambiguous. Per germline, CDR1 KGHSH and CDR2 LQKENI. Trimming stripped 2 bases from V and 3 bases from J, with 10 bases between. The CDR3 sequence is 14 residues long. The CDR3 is CASSPSGGHTEAFF. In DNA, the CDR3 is TGTGCCAGCTCACCATCTGGAGGCCACACTGAAGCTTTCTTT.

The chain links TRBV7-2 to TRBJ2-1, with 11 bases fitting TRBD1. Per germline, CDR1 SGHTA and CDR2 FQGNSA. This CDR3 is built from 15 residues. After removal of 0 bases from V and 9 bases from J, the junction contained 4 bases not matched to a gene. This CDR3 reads CASSLAGTGGIEQFF. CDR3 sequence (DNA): TGTGCCAGCAGCTTAGCGGGGACAGGGGGGATTGAGCAGTTCTTC.

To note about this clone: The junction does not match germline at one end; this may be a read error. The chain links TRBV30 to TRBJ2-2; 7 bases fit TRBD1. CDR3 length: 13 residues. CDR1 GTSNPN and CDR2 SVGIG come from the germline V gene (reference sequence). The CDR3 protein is CAWTRGNAGELFF. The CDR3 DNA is TGTGCCTGGACCAGGGGGAACGCCGGGGAGCTGTTTTTT.

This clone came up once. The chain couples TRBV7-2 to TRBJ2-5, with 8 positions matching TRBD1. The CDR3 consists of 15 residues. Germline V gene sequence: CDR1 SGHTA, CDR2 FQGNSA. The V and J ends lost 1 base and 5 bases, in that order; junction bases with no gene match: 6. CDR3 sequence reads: CASSLEDRDFETQYF. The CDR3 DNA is TGTGCCAGCAGCTTAGAGGACAGGGACTTCGAGACCCAGTACTTC.

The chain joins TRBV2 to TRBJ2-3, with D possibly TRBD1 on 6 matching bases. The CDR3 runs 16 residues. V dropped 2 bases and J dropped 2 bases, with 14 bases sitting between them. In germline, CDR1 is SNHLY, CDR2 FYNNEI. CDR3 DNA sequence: TGTGCCAGCAGTGAAAGGTACAGGGAGAACACAGATACGCAGTATTTT. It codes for CASSERYRENTDTQYF.

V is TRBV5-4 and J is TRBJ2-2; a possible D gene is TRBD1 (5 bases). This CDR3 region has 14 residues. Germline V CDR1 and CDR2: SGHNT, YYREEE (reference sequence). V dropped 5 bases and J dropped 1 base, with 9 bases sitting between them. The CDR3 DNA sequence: TGTGCCAGCAGTTATGGACAGAACACCGGGGAGCTGTTTTTT. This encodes CASSYGQNTGELFF.

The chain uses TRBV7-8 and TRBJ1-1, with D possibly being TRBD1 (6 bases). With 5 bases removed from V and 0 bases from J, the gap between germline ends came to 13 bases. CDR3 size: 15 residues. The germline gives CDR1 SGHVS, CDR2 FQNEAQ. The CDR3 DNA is TGTGCCAGCAGCCTACCTGGGACACTGAACACTGAAGCTTTCTTT. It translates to CASSLPGTLNTEAFF.

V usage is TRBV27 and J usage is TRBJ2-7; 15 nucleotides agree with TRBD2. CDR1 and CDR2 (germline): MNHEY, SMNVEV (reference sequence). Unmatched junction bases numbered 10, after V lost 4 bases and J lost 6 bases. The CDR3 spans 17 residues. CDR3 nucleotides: TGTGCCAGCAGTTCCCCCGGACTAGCGGGAGGGCCGCGCGAGCAGTACTTC. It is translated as CASSSPGLAGGPREQYF.

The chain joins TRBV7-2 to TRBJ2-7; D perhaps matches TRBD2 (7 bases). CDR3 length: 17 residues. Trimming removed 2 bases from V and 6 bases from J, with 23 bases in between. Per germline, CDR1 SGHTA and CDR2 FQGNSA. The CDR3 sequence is CASSLTGAGAFSGEQYF. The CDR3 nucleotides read TGTGCCAGCAGCTTAACGGGCGCGGGGGCCTTCTCGGGCGAGCAGTACTTC.

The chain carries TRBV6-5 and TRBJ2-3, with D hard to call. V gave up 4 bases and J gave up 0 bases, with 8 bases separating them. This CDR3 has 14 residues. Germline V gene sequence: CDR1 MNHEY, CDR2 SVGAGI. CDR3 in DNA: TGTGCCAGCAGTTCGTCTGTGAGCACAGATACGCAGTATTTT. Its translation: CASSSSVSTDTQYF.

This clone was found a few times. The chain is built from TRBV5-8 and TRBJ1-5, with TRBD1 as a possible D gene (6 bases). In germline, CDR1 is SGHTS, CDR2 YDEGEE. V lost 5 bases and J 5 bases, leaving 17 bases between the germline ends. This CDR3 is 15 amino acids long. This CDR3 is CASSPGTLSDQPQHF. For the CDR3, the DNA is TGTGCCAGCAGTCCCGGGACACTCAGCGATCAGCCCCAGCATTTT.

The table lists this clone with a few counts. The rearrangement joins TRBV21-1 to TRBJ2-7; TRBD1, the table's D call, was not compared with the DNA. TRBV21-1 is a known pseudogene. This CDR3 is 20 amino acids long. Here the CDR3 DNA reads TGTGCCAGCAGCAAAGGGGGCCCAAACAGGGGGCTAAGGGCCCGCTACGAGCAGTACTTC. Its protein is CASSKGGPNRGLRARYEQYF.

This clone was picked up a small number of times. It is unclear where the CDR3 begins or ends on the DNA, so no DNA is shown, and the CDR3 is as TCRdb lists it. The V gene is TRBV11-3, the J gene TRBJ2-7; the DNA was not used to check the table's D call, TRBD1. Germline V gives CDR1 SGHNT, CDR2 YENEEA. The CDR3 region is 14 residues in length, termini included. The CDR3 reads CASSFRARGYEQYF.